These T cell receptor beta chains were read from a single sample in a study of CD8+CD57+ T cells in acquired aplastic anemia. Each CDR3 protein gets one entry after TCRdb re-called the reads with MiXCR. Among around 80,000 distinct CDR3 sequences listed, less than 85% were seen once. Sequencing was carried out using sorted CD4+, CD8+, or CD8+CD57+ T cells (not recorded which) from PBMCs. The receptors come from a human donor with aplastic anemia. The conserved cysteine and the conserved F or W are not part of the CDR3 here. The order of the fields is J gene, V gene, CDR3 protein.

>TRBJ1-1|TRBV29-1
SVTTGVNTEAF
>TRBJ2-1|TRBV4-1
ASSLPLGSVYGNEQF
>TRBJ1-6|TRBV10-3
AISQGLVSSPLH
>TRBJ2-7|TRBV25-1
ASSVQGSSYEQY
>TRBJ2-7|TRBV7-9
ASSHRGRGSYEQY
>TRBJ2-1|TRBV20-1
SALAGASNEQF
>TRBJ2-7|TRBV4-2
ASSQDGMAASYEQY
>TRBJ2-5|TRBV9
TSGDRSSGETQY
>TRBJ2-3|TRBV6-5
ASSYSGRQGTDTQY
>TRBJ1-1|TRBV10-3
AISESAEAF
>TRBJ2-1|TRBV6-1
ASSKERMDYDEQF
>TRBJ2-7|TRBV5-6
ASSTGQSSYEQY
>TRBJ1-1|TRBV7-6
ASSFGLNTEAF
>TRBJ2-7|TRBV5-5
ASSSRLAGTSYEQY
>TRBJ1-3|TRBV19
ASKDSGGNTIY
>TRBJ1-6|TRBV19
ASGNRGGNSPLH
>TRBJ2-7|TRBV10-3
AISGTAYEQY
>TRBJ2-6|TRBV3-1
ASSRGANVLT
>TRBJ1-2|TRBV20-1
SASAQDRLGGYT
>TRBJ2-2|TRBV7-6
ASSAGRNTGELF
>TRBJ1-4|TRBV27
ASSHPGDTGEKLF
>TRBJ2-1|TRBV10-3
AISDDRALVNEQF
>TRBJ2-1|TRBV25-1
ASSESAAYNEQF
>TRBJ2-3|TRBV19
ASRLTGGPDTQY
>TRBJ2-2|TRBV20-1
SARDPGLAAGELF
>TRBJ2-3|TRBV10-3
AITQRGVSTDTQY
>TRBJ2-1|TRBV11-1
ASSLVAGGSHEQF
>TRBJ2-5|TRBV11-2
ASSGPGQGLETQY
>TRBJ2-5|TRBV11-2
ASSLGLAGRFQETQY
>TRBJ2-1|TRBV15
ATSRAQDTSSYNEQF
>TRBJ1-2|TRBV19
ASSPDKGLYGYT
>TRBJ1-6|TRBV7-9
ASSPRTDSPLH
>TRBJ2-7|TRBV12-3/TRBV12-4
ASSPGLGSEQY
>TRBJ1-1|TRBV2
ASIGGNTEAF
>TRBJ1-6|TRBV11-1
ASSFGPTESLH
>TRBJ2-1|TRBV11-1
ASSLDSGTSYNEQF
>TRBJ2-5|TRBV7-9
ASSFLETQY
>TRBJ2-7|TRBV29-1
SVGVLGSSYEQY
>TRBJ1-2|TRBV25-1
ASSEVDRGTYHGYT
>TRBJ2-7|TRBV20-1
SASWAASYEQY
>TRBJ2-5|TRBV24-1
ATTSDGETQY
>TRBJ2-1|TRBV29-1
SVEVGSSYNEQF
>TRBJ1-3|TRBV10-3
AISQKTDFSGNTIY
>TRBJ2-3|TRBV9
ASSVGSHFTDTQY
>TRBJ2-2|TRBV11-2
ASSLNLAGEYTGELF
>TRBJ1-5|TRBV24-1
ATSDSRDQPQH
>TRBJ1-3|TRBV15
DTSRQGSGNTIY
>TRBJ1-4|TRBV19
ATTGTDLNEKLF
>TRBJ1-1|TRBV9
ASSRDRGITEAF
>TRBJ1-2|TRBV29-1
SVSHRDMSYYGYT